One sample yielded the 29 T cell receptor beta chains listed below, sequenced in a study of T cell responses to AZD1222 COVID-19 vaccine. Libraries were prepared by immunoSEQ multiplex PCR; TCRdb keeps only in-frame clonotypes and omits some of them. Of 250,000 to 300,000 clones in the sample, around 93% were seen once. The sample here was peripheral blood, taken 28 days after the second AZD1222 dose. These TCRs come from an adult who received the AZD1222 COVID-19 vaccine.

This rearrangement joins TRBV6-5 to TRBJ2-7; 7 bases are a match to TRBD1. This CDR3 comprises 15 residues. Germline V gene lookup returns CDR1 MNHEY and CDR2 SVGAGI. V lost 2 bases, J lost 1 base, and 5 bases stayed unmatched. DNA of the CDR3: TGTGCCAGCAGTTACGAGGCAGGGGGATCCTACGAGCAGTACTTC. It specifies CASSYEAGGSYEQYF.

The J gene is TRBJ1-3, the V gene TRBV28; D remains ambiguous. The CDR3 extends over 15 amino acids. V dropped 10 bases and J dropped 0 bases, with 16 bases sitting between them. Germline CDR1 MDHEN, CDR2 SYDVKM. The CDR3 protein is CATQSEINSGNTIYF. CDR3 DNA: TGTGCCACCCAGTCAGAGATAAACTCTGGAAACACCATATATTTT.

CDR3 amino acids: CASSPGASYEQYF. CDR3 DNA: TGTGCCAGCAGTCCCGGGGCCTCCTACGAGCAGTACTTC. The J gene is TRBJ2-7, the V gene TRBV6-5; D may be TRBD1 or TRBD2 (5 bases each). With 5 bases removed from V and 0 bases from J, the gap between germline ends came to 8 bases. Germline loops: CDR1 MNHEY, CDR2 SVGAGI. The CDR3 totals 13 residues.

The chain is built from TRBV2 and TRBJ1-1, with a possible D match to TRBD1 (6 bases). Germline CDR1 SNHLY, CDR2 FYNNEI. This CDR3 is 14 amino acids long. Trimming stripped 6 bases from V and 6 bases from J, with 17 bases between. The CDR3 protein is CASSRRAEGAEAFF. The CDR3 nucleotides are TGTGCCAGCAGCAGGCGGGCCGAGGGGGCTGAAGCTTTCTTT.

There are a few counts of this clone. This chain joins TRBV28 and TRBJ1-4; TRBD1 is a possible D gene (6 bases). Germline CDR1 and CDR2: MDHEN and SYDVKM. Trimming stripped 5 bases from V and 6 bases from J, with 19 bases between. The CDR3 consists of 16 residues. CDR3 in amino acids: CASSGGVPRGDEKLFF. The CDR3 DNA is TGTGCCAGCAGTGGGGGCGTCCCGAGAGGGGATGAAAAACTGTTTTTT.

This clone was counted between two and nine times. This chain links TRBV7-8 with TRBJ1-3, with D maybe TRBD1 (6 bases). This CDR3 has 14 residues. V lost 5 bases and J 4 bases, leaving 12 bases between the germline ends. CDR1 and CDR2 (germline): SGHVS, FQNEAQ. The CDR3 bases are TGTGCCAGCAGCCAGCAGGGGCGAGGAAACACCATATATTTT. Amino acid sequence: CASSQQGRGNTIYF.

This sequence joins TRBV2 and TRBJ2-7; D possibly corresponds to TRBD2 (7 bases). The CDR3 is 14 amino acids. V was cut by 8 bases and J by 0 bases, with 14 bases left in between. Germline loops: CDR1 SNHLY, CDR2 FYNNEI. CDR3 region: CASSGGANSYEQYF. CDR3 DNA sequence: TGTGCCAGCTCTGGGGGGGCCAACTCCTACGAGCAGTACTTC. Based on the CDR3 plus reference TRBV2 and TRBJ2-7, the full variable domain is EPEVTQTPSHQVTQMGQEVILRCVPISNHLYFYWYRQILGQKVEFLVSFYNNEISEKSEIFDDQFSVERPDGSNFTLKIRSTKLEDSAMYFCASSGGANSYEQYFGPGTRLTVT.

This clone came up a few times. The chain carries TRBV30 and TRBJ2-2; D unclear. Trimming cost V 8 bases and J 7 bases, with 11 bases left between them. There are 11 residues in the CDR3. Per the germline V gene, CDR1 is GTSNPN and CDR2 is SVGIG (reference sequence). As DNA, the CDR3 is TGTGCCCGGACCGATTACGGGGAGCTGTTTTTT. Amino acids: CARTDYGELFF.

The chain uses TRBV25-1 and TRBJ2-7; D unclear. This CDR3 comprises 13 residues. V gave up 0 bases and J gave up 3 bases, with 6 bases separating them. CDR1 and CDR2 (germline): MGHDK, SYGVNS. The CDR3 coding sequence is TGTGCCAGCAGTGAATACCTGGGCTACGAGCAGTACTTC. Translating it yields CASSEYLGYEQYF.

The V and J genes are TRBV29-1 and TRBJ1-1; D is undetermined. V gave up 4 bases and J gave up 8 bases, with 11 bases separating them. This CDR3 comprises 11 residues. Germline V gene sequence: CDR1 SQVTM, CDR2 ANQGSEA. CDR3 region: CSVGRGLEAFF. For the CDR3, the DNA is TGCAGCGTTGGCCGCGGCCTAGAAGCTTTCTTT.

V and J are TRBV2 and TRBJ2-2; tentatively, D is TRBD1 (7 bases). CDR1 and CDR2 (germline): SNHLY, FYNNEI. Trimming removed 5 bases at V and 8 bases at J, with 18 bases between. This CDR3 comprises 15 residues. The CDR3 protein is CASSPQGGTPGELFF. CDR3 sequence (DNA): TGTGCCAGCAGTCCCCAGGGGGGCACTCCGGGGGAGCTGTTTTTT.

This clone was observed a single time. This rearrangement joins TRBV3-1 (or the pseudogene TRBV3-2) to TRBJ2-7; 10 nucleotides agree with TRBD2. V lost 5 bases to trimming and J lost 6 bases; unmatched junction nucleotides: 10. Germline V gives CDR1 LGHDT, CDR2 YNNKEL (reference sequence). The CDR3 totals 15 residues. The CDR3 region is CASSDPSGGKSEQYF. The CDR3 nucleotides read TGTGCCAGCAGCGACCCTAGCGGGGGAAAGAGCGAGCAGTACTTC.

The chain is built from TRBV5-5 and TRBJ2-5; 11 bases are a match to TRBD2. Germline CDR1 and CDR2: SGHKS and YYEKEE (reference sequence). The length of the CDR3 is 15 residues. V dropped 4 bases and J dropped 6; count of bases not matched to a gene: 8. CDR3 residues: CASSGSGGAGQTQYF. CDR3 nucleotide sequence: TGTGCCAGCAGCGGTAGCGGGGGGGCGGGTCAGACCCAGTACTTC.

There are a few counts of this clone. The chain is built from TRBV30 and TRBJ2-7; D might be TRBD2 (5 bases). Germline V gene lookup returns CDR1 GTSNPN and CDR2 SVGIG (reference sequence). This CDR3 spans 13 amino acids. V was pared by 4 bases and J by 7 bases, with 17 bases between. As DNA, the CDR3 is TGTGCCTGGAAAGTCCCGGGCAGAGGGGAGCAGTACTTC. This translates into CAWKVPGRGEQYF.

The V gene is TRBV6-5, the J gene TRBJ1-5; possible D gene TRBD1, 5 bases. Germline V gene lookup returns CDR1 MNHEY and CDR2 SVGAGI. The CDR3 is 11 amino acids. V lost 6 bases and J lost 5, with 5 bases in between. The CDR3 DNA follows: TGTGCCAGCAGGGGGGATCAGCCCCAGCATTTT. It codes for CASRGDQPQHF.

As regards this clone: The sample has other DNA sequences that encode this CDR3 too. The chain links TRBV18 to TRBJ2-5, with D hard to call. V lost 3 bases, J lost 4 bases, and 6 bases lay in between. Germline CDR1 and CDR2: KGHSH and LQKENI. CDR3 length: 12 residues. Written as DNA, the CDR3 is TGTGCCAGCTCACCCCCTGGAGAGACCCAGTACTTC. Its translation: CASSPPGETQYF.

On this clone itself: Other DNA sequences in this specimen translate into the identical CDR3. This chain joins TRBV5-1 and TRBJ2-1, with 9 bases aligning to TRBD2. Trimming at V came to 3 bases and at J to 1 base, leaving 2 bases not matched to a gene. Germline V lookup: CDR1 SGHRS, CDR2 YFSETQ. This CDR3 spans 15 amino acids. CDR3 coding DNA: TGCGCCAGCAGCTCGAGCGGGGGGTCCTACAATGAGCAGTTCTTC. Its protein is CASSSSGGSYNEQFF.

The chain recombines TRBV7-9 with TRBJ2-2; perhaps TRBD2 as D (6 bases). The CDR3 contains 13 residues. Germline CDR1 and CDR2: SEHNR and FQNEAQ (reference sequence). Trimming pared 5 bases from V and 3 bases from J, leaving 7 bases between. The CDR3 reads CASSPGDTGELFF. The CDR3 region has the DNA TGTGCCAGCAGCCCGGGGGACACCGGGGAGCTGTTTTTT.

The genes are TRBV9 and TRBJ1-5; TRBD1 aligns across 11 bases. In germline, CDR1 is SGDLS, CDR2 YYNGEE. This CDR3 is 15 amino acids long. Trimming at V came to 0 bases and at J to 7 bases, leaving 3 bases not matched to a gene. The CDR3: CASSVGDRGDQPQHF. CDR3 bases: TGTGCCAGCAGCGTAGGGGACAGGGGGGACCAGCCCCAGCATTTT. Full variable domain (rest looked up from reference TRBV9 and TRBJ1-5): DSGVTQTPKHLITATGQRVTLRCSPRSGDLSVYWYQQSLDQGLQFLIQYYNGEERAKGNILERFSAQQFPDLHSELNLSSLELGDSALYFCASSVGDRGDQPQHFGDGTRLSIL.

J is TRBJ2-2 and V is TRBV6-5; TRBD1 aligns across 7 bases. Germline V gives CDR1 MNHEY, CDR2 SVGAGI. This CDR3 has 14 amino acids. Germline trimming cut 8 bases from V and 4 bases from J; bases unmatched to any gene: 7. This CDR3 reads CASHRDSATGELFF. CDR3 in DNA: TGTGCCAGCCACCGGGACAGTGCCACCGGGGAGCTGTTTTTT.

The V call is TRBV5-6, the J call TRBJ1-1, with D maybe TRBD1 (5 bases). The CDR3 has 15 residues. With 0 bases removed from V and 4 bases from J, the gap between germline ends came to 13 bases. CDR1 is SGHDT and CDR2 is YYEEEE in the germline V gene. This CDR3 is CASSLGGRVGTEAFF. Written as DNA, the CDR3 is TGTGCCAGCAGCTTGGGCGGCAGGGTGGGCACTGAAGCTTTCTTT.

The rearrangement uses TRBV7-2 and TRBJ2-3; 8 nucleotides match TRBD2. V lost 1 base to trimming and J lost 5 bases; unmatched junction nucleotides: 5. CDR1 SGHTA and CDR2 FQGNSA come from the germline V gene. This CDR3 region has 15 residues. For the CDR3, the DNA is TGTGCCAGCAGCTTAGTCGGGGGGGCGAAAGATACGCAGTATTTT. Protein: CASSLVGGAKDTQYF. The variable domain in full, with the rest retrieved from reference TRBV7-2 and TRBJ2-3, is GAGVSQSPSNKVTEKGKDVELRCDPISGHTALYWYRQSLGQGLEFLIYFQGNSAPDKSGLPSDRFSAERTGGSVSTLTIQRTQQEDSAVYLCASSLVGGAKDTQYFGPGTRLTVL.

V is TRBV2 and J is TRBJ2-5, with 13 bases matching TRBD2. Germline CDR1 and CDR2: SNHLY and FYNNEI. This CDR3 contains 15 residues. With V trimmed by 7 bases and J by 1 base, 3 bases remained unmatched. CDR3: CASIRLAGGQETQYF. The CDR3 DNA reads as TGTGCCAGCATACGACTAGCGGGGGGCCAAGAGACCCAGTACTTC.

The V and J genes are TRBV27 and TRBJ1-2; D may be TRBD1 (5 bases). The CDR3 loop spans 15 amino acids. Germline V gives CDR1 MNHEY, CDR2 SMNVEV (reference sequence). The germline V and J ends were trimmed by 2 bases and 3 bases, with 13 bases remaining between them. CDR3 nucleotide sequence: TGTGCCAGCAGTTTAGGTCCGGCCAGGGACTATGGCTACACCTTC. Protein sequence: CASSLGPARDYGYTF.

The chain combines TRBV12-5 with TRBJ1-4; 11 nucleotides line up with TRBD1. The V gene end was trimmed by 6 bases and the J gene end by 8 bases; junction bases not matched to a gene: 14. CDR3 length equals 17 residues. Germline V lookup: CDR1 LGHNT, CDR2 FRNRAP. CDR3 residues: CASGSLGTGGFWEKLFF. DNA of the CDR3: TGTGCTAGTGGATCTCTCGGGACAGGGGGATTTTGGGAAAAACTGTTTTTT.

This rearrangement joins TRBV28 to TRBJ1-5; D remains unclear. The germline V gene has CDR1 MDHEN and CDR2 SYDVKM. This CDR3 is built from 15 residues. V was pared by 3 bases and J by 2 bases, with 11 bases between. CDR3 nucleotide sequence: TGTGCCAGCAGTTTGCAGCTTCCTGGCAATCAGCCCCAGCATTTT. Translating it yields CASSLQLPGNQPQHF.

The chain joins TRBV5-1 to TRBJ2-7; 7 bases are a match to TRBD1. V lost 0 bases, J lost 7 bases, and 4 bases stayed unmatched. Looked up from germline, CDR1 is SGHRS and CDR2 is YFSETQ. The CDR3 extends over 13 amino acids. CDR3 nucleotide sequence: TGCGCCAGCAGCTTGGAGGGGGCGAGAGAGCAGTACTTC. This translates into CASSLEGAREQYF.

A single count supports this clone. The chain is built from TRBV7-8 and TRBJ2-7; maybe TRBD2 (6 bases). The CDR3 consists of 15 residues. Germline CDR1 reads SGHVS; CDR2 reads FQNEAQ. V dropped 5 bases and J dropped 0 bases, with 14 bases sitting between them. This chain's CDR3 is CASSPGTFVSYEQYF. In DNA, the CDR3 is TGTGCCAGCAGCCCGGGGACTTTTGTCTCCTACGAGCAGTACTTC.

The CDR3 nucleotides are TGTGCCAGCAGTGAACGGAGCTATGGCTACACCTTC. It encodes CASSERSYGYTF. V and J are TRBV2 and TRBJ1-2; D is ambiguous. The CDR3 contains 12 residues. CDR1 is SNHLY and CDR2 is FYNNEI in the germline V gene. Trimming removed 2 bases from V and 4 bases from J, with 5 bases in between.